This entry describes one T cell receptor beta chain. This clone was recorded many times. What this receptor recognizes is not known. No base qualities exist here, and no much larger clone lies one base off it. The data originate from a study of blood T cell repertoires in COVID-19 (TCRdb year 2020). Turning to the overall study: Collaborator samples came from the United States, Italy and Spain and covered acute and convalescent phases of COVID-19. Where available, HLA class I and class II types were taken from metadata supplied by the sample provider and were not determined by assay-based typing. A de-identified subject ID, COVID-19 status, age in years and sex were almost always included in the sample metadata. A freely available public database, intended as a resource for researchers studying the immune response to SARS-CoV-2, is where the repertoires were released. Samples came from the ongoing ImmuneRACE study (first 160 participants) plus 1,254 subjects from 6 global collaborators. Subjects who had been exposed to COVID-19, were actively infected with it, or had recovered from it provided the deeply sampled blood TCRbeta repertoires that made up the dataset. The prospective study material was composed of cDNA or gDNA derived from T cells, B-cell-depleted T cells, or PBMCs. The study at large found these results: The quantity of clinical and demographic metadata differed by source and by participant and was supplied without curation.

TCRbeta CDR3 regions were amplified from genomic DNA by means of the immunoSEQ Assay, a bias-controlled multiplex PCR. The source study handled its data this way. The number of nucleated cells in each sample was estimated from the amplification of reference gene primers within the assay. Sequence reads were collapsed and filtered to measure the absolute abundance of every unique TCRbeta CDR3 rearrangement. For each sample, productive Simpson clonality was calculated as the square root of Simpson's diversity index across productive rearrangements. As stored in TCRdb, this immuneACCESS dataset retains in-frame rearrangements with V and J assigned. A fraction of the clones does not appear; measured against another copy, unresolved V genes explain less than half of the discrepancy, and the remainder lacks a known reason. V and J calls and clone size come straight from that table; D and trimming were deduced from the DNA. The sample table records fewer than 250,000 clones; roughly four fifths of these occur just once. The top ten clones comprise 3.5% to 4% of the sample.

In the prospective study, participants were roughly 18 to 100 years old, resided in fewer than 25 geographic areas of the United States, and were enrolled through a virtual design. To assign participants to cohorts, the prospective study relied on clinical history that participants themselves reported in a screening survey and a study questionnaire. A participant counted as exposed if, within 2 weeks of entering the study, that participant had been in contact with someone who had a PCR-confirmed or clinician-diagnosed COVID-19 case. Each participant in the prospective study had whole blood, serum and a nasopharyngeal or oropharyngeal swab collected by mobile phlebotomists. Prospective study participants could optionally give additional blood draws and questionnaires over an approximately two-month period. Before DNA extraction, blood samples from the prospective study were shipped at room temperature or frozen.

Trimming takes 4 bases off V and 3 bases off J; junction bases not matched to a gene: 4. The germline V gene supplies CDR1 SNHLY and CDR2 FYNNEI. The CDR3 runs 14 residues from the cysteine to the phenylalanine. The read is trimmed to its CDR3 DNA, 42 bases read in frame from base 1. The TCR sequence derives from a woman between 35 and 50 years old who had been exposed to COVID-19. The sequence joins TRBV2 to TRBJ1-2, and TRBD1 aligns with 8 junction nucleotides. The material sequenced was PBMCs or T cells enriched from blood (not recorded which). At the DNA level, the sequence is TGTGCCAGCAGTGGTCAGGGGGCGGACTATGGCTACACCTTC. Its protein reads: CASSGQGADYGYTF. When the CDR3 is completed using the reference TRBV2 and TRBJ1-2 genes on either side, the full variable domain is EPEVTQTPSHQVTQMGQEVILRCVPISNHLYFYWYRQILGQKVEFLVSFYNNEISEKSEIFDDQFSVERPDGSNFTLKIRSTKLEDSAMYFCASSGQGADYGYTFGSGTRLTVV.